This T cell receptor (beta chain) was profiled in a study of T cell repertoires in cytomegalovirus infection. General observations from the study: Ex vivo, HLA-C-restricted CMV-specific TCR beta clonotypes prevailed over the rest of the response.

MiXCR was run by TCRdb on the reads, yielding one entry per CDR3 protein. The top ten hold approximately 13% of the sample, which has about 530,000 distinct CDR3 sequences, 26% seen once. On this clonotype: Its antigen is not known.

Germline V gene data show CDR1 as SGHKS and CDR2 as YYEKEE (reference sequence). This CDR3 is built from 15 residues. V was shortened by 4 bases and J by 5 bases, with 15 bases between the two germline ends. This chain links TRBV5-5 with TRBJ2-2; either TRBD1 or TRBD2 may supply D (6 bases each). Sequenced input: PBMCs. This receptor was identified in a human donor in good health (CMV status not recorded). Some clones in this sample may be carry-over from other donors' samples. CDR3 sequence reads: CASSLAGHPTGELFF. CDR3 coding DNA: TGTGCCAGCAGCCTCGCGGGACACCCTACCGGGGAGCTGTTTTTT.